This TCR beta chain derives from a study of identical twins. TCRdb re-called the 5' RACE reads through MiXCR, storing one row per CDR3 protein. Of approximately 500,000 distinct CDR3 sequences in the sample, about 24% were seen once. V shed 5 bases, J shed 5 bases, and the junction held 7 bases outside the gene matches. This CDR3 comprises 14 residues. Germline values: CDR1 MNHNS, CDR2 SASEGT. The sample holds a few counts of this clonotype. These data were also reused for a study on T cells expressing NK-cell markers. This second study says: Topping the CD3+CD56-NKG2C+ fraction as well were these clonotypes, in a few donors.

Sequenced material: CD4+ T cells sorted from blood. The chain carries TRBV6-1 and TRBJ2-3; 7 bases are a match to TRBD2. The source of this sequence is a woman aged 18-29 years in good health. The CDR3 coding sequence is TGTGCCAGCAGTCTCCCTCCGGGGGGAGATACGCAGTATTTT. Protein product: CASSLPPGGDTQYF.